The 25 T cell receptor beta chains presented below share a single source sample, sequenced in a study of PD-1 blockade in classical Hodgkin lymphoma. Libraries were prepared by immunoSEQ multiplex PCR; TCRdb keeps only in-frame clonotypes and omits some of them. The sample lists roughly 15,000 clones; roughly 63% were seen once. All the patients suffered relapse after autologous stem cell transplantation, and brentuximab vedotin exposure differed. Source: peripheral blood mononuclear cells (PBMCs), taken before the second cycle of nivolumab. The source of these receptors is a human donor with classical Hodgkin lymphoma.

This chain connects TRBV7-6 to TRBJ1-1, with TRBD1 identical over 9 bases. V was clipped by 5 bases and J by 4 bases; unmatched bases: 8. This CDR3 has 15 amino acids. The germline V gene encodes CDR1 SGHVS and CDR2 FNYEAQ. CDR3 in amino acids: CASSLWTGEATEAFF. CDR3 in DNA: TGTGCCAGCAGCCTCTGGACAGGGGAGGCCACTGAAGCTTTCTTT.

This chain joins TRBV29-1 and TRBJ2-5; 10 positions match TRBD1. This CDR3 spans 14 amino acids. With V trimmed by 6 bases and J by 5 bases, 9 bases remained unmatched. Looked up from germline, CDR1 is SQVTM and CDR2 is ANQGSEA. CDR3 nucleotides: TGCAGCGTAGCCGGGACAGGGGTGAGGGAGACCCAGTACTTC. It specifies CSVAGTGVRETQYF.

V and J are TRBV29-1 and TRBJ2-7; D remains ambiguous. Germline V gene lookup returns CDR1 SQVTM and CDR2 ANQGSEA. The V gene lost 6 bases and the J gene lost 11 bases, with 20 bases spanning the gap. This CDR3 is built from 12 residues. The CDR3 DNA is TGCAGCGTCCACGGGCCCTCTCCTTGGGAGTACTTC. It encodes CSVHGPSPWEYF.

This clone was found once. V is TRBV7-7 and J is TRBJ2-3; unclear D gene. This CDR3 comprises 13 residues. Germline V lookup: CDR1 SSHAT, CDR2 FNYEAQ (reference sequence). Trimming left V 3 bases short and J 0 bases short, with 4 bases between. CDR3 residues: CASSLGSTDTQYF. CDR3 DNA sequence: TGTGCCAGCAGCTTGGGGAGCACAGATACGCAGTATTTT.

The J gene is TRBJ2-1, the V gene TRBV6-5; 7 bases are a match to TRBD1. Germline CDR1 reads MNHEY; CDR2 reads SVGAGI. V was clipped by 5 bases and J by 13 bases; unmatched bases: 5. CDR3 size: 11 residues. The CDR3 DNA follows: TGTGCCAGCAGTCAAGACAGGGAACAGTTCTTC. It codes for CASSQDREQFF.

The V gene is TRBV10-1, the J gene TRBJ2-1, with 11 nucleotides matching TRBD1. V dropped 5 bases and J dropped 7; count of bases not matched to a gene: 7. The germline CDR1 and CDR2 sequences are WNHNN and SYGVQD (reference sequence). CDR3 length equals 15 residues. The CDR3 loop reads CASSLGQGAKNEQFF. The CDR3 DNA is TGCGCCAGCAGTCTAGGACAGGGGGCGAAAAATGAGCAGTTCTTC.

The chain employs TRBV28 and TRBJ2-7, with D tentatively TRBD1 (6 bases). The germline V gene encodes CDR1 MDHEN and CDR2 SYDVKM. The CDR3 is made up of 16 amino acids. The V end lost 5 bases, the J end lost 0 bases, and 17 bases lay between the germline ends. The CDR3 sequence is CASSPIDRQSSYEQYF. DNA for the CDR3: TGTGCCAGCAGTCCAATCGACAGGCAGAGCTCCTACGAGCAGTACTTC.

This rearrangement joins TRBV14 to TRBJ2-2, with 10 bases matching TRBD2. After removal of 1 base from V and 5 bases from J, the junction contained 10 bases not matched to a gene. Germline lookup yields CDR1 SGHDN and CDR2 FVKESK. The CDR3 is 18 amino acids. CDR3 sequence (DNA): TGTGCCAGCAGCCAAGTGACAGCGGGAGGGCGTCGGACCGGGGAGCTGTTTTTT. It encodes CASSQVTAGGRRTGELFF.

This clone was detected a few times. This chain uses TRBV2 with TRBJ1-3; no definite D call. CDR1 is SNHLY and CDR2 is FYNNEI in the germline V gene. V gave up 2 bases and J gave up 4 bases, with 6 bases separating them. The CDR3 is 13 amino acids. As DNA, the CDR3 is TGTGCCAGCAGTGAAACACGGGGAAACACCATATATTTT. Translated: CASSETRGNTIYF.

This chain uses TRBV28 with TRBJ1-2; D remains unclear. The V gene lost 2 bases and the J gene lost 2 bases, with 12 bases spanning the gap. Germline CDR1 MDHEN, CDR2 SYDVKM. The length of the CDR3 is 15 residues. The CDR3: CASSLIIGGNYGYTF. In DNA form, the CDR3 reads TGTGCCAGCAGTTTAATTATCGGAGGAAACTATGGCTACACCTTC.

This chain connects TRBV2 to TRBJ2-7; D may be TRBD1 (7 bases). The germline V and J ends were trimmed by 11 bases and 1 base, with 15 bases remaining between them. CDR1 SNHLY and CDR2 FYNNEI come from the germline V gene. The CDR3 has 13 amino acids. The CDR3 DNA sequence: TGTGCCGGTTCGGGGGACAGATCCTACGAGCAGTACTTC. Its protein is CAGSGDRSYEQYF.

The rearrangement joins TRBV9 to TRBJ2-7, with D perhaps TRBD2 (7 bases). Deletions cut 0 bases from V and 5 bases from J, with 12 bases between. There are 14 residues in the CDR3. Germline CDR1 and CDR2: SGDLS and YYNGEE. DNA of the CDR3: TGTGCCAGCAGCGTAGAGTGGCGGGGGCACGAGCAGTACTTC. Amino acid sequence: CASSVEWRGHEQYF.

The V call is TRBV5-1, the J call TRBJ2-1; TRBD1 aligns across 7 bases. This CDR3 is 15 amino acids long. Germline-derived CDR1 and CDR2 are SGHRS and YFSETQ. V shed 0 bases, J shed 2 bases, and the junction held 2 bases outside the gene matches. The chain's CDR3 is CASSLVQGTYNEQFF. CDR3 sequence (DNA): TGCGCCAGCAGCTTGGTACAGGGGACCTACAATGAGCAGTTCTTC.

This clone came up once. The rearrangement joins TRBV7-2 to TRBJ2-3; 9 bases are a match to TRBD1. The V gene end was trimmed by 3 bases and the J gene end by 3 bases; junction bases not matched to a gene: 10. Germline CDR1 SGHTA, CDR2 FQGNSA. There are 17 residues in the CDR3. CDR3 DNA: TGTGCCAGCAGCTTTCCGGGACAGGGCGTCCCGACAGATACGCAGTATTTT. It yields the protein CASSFPGQGVPTDTQYF.

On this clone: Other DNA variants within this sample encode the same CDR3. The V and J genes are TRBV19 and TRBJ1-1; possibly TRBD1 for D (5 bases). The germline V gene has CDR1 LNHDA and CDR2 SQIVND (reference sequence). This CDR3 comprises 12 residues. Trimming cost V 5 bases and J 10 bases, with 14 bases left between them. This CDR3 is CASSGLQRGAFF. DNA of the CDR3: TGTGCCAGTAGTGGGTTGCAGAGGGGAGCTTTCTTT. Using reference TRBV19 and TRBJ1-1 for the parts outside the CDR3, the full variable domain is DGGITQSPKYLFRKEGQNVTLSCEQNLNHDAMYWYRQDPGQGLRLIYYSQIVNDFQKGDIAEGYSVSREKKESFPLTVTSAQKNPTAFYLCASSGLQRGAFFGQGTRLTVV.

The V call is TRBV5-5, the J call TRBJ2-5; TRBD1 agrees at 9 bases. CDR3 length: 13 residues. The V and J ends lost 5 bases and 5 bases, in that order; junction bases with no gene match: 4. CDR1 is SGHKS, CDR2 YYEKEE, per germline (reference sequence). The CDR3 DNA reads TGTGCCAGCAGGCCTGGACAGGGGGAGACCCAGTACTTC. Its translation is CASRPGQGETQYF.

The DNA for the CDR3 is TGCAGTGAAAGCGCCAGTGAGACCCAGTACTTC. Protein sequence: CSESASETQYF. The chain is built from TRBV20-1 and TRBJ2-5; D gene ambiguous. The CDR3 runs to 11 residues. Trimming stripped 7 bases from V and 5 bases from J, with 11 bases between. Germline V gene sequence: CDR1 DFQATT, CDR2 SNEGSKA (reference sequence).

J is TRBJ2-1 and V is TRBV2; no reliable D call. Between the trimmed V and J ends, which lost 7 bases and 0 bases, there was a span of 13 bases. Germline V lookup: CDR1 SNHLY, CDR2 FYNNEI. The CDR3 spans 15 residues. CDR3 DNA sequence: TGTGCCAGCATTTCCAACCCAGGCTCCTACAATGAGCAGTTCTTC. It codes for CASISNPGSYNEQFF.

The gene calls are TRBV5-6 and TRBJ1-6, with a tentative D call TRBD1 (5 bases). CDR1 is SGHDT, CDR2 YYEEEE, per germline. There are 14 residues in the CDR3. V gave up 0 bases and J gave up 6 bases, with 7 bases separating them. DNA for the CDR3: TGTGCCAGCAGCTTGGGACAGCCTAATTCACCCCTCCACTTT. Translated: CASSLGQPNSPLHF.

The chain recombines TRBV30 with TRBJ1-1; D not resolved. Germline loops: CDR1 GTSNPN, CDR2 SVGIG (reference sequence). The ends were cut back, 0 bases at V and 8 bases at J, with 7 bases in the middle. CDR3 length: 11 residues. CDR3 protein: CAWSVIQEAFF. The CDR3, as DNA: TGTGCCTGGAGTGTAATTCAGGAAGCTTTCTTT.

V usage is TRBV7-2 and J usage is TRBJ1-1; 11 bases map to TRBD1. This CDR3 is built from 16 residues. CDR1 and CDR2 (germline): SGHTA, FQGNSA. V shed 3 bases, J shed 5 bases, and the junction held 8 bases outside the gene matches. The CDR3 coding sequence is TGTGCCAGCAGCTTTGGGGGGACAGGGGGTTTGACTGAAGCTTTCTTT. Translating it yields CASSFGGTGGLTEAFF.

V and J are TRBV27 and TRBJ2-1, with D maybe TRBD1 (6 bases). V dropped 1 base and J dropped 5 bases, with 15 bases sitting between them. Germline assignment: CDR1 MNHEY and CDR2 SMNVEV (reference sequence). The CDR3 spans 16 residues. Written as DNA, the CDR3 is TGTGCCAGCAGTTTATATTTACAGGGAGTCGACAATGAGCAGTTCTTC. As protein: CASSLYLQGVDNEQFF.

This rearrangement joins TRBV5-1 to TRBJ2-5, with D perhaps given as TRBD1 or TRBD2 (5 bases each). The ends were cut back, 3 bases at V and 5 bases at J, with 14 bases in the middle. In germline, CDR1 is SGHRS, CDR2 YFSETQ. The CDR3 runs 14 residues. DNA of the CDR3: TGCGCCAGCAGCTCCCCCGGGGCCGGGGAGACCCAGTACTTC. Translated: CASSSPGAGETQYF.

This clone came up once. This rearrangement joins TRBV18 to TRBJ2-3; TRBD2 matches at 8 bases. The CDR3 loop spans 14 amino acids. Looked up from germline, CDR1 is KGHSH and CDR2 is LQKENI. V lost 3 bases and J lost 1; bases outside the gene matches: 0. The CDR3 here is CASSPGLGTDTQYF. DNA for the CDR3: TGTGCCAGCTCACCGGGACTAGGCACAGATACGCAGTATTTT.

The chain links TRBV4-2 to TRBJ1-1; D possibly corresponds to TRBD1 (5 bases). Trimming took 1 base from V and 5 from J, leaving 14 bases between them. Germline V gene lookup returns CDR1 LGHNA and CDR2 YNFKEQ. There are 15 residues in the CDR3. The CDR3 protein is CASSQGVGVRTEAFF. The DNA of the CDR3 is TGTGCCAGCAGCCAAGGGGTGGGGGTACGTACTGAAGCTTTCTTT.